This T cell receptor beta chain was observed in a study of T cell responses to AZD1222 COVID-19 vaccine. The CDR3 runs to 14 residues. Germline CDR1 reads MDHEN; CDR2 reads SYDVKM. The germline V and J ends were trimmed by 2 bases and 3 bases, with 8 bases remaining between them. With respect to this clone: Its antigen remains unidentified.

Study conclusions and caveats: Targets within unmutated variant regions were reportedly found for nearly half of spike-specific TCRs. The study sampled repertoires only after the peak T cell response. Just 6 or 7 AZD1222 recipients were seropositive at baseline.

Assay: immunoSEQ multiplex PCR; the TCRdb copy retains only in-frame clones and omits some. Among about 160,000 clones listed, just over 90% were seen once. The chain carries TRBV28 and TRBJ1-5; the D is unclear. This sequence was found in an adult in good health. The starting material was peripheral blood, obtained on day 0 of MenACWY control vaccination. The CDR3 bases are TGTGCCAGCAGTTTAGGGCTGGTCAATCAGCCCCAGCATTTT. Its protein product is CASSLGLVNQPQHF.